Listed here are 21 T cell receptor beta chains from one sample, sequenced in a study of blood T cells in healthy people across ages. Combining a sample-barcoded 5' primer with a J-beta primer mix, a second PCR ran for about 7 to 12 cycles. TCRdb used MiXCR to reprocess the 5' RACE reads, holding one entry per CDR3 protein. Of over a million distinct CDR3 sequences listed, roughly 43% were seen once; the top ten hold just over 4%. Input material: blood. All receptors derive from a woman between 18 and 29 years old in good health.

V usage is TRBV20-1 and J usage is TRBJ2-7; 10 nucleotides agree with TRBD1. Losses at the gene ends were 5 bases for V and 1 base for J; bases not matched to a gene: 8. CDR1 and CDR2 from the germline V gene are DFQATT and SNEGSKA (reference sequence). CDR3 length: 15 amino acids. CDR3 sequence: CSAVSPGQGSYEQYF. The CDR3 bases are TGCAGTGCTGTTAGTCCGGGACAGGGGTCCTACGAGCAGTACTTC.

This chain joins TRBV3-1 and TRBJ2-5; tentatively, D is TRBD2 (6 bases). This CDR3 has 12 residues. The germline gives CDR1 LGHDT, CDR2 YNNKEL (reference sequence). The germline V and J ends were trimmed by 11 bases and 5 bases, with 15 bases remaining between them. The CDR3 DNA reads as TGTGCCGCGACAGCCGGAGGGGAGACCCAGTACTTC. Translated, it gives CAATAGGETQYF.

The sample holds a few counts of this clonotype. This sequence joins TRBV19 and TRBJ2-1; TRBD2 matches at 7 bases. CDR1 and CDR2 (germline): LNHDA, SQIVND (reference sequence). V trimming: 6 bases; J trimming: 4 bases; junction bases outside the gene matches: 9. The CDR3 is 15 residues long. CDR3 bases: TGTGCCAGTAGCCCGGTACGGGGGGTTTACAATGAGCAGTTCTTC. It yields the protein CASSPVRGVYNEQFF.

J is TRBJ2-7 and V is TRBV5-1; D is tentatively TRBD1 or TRBD2 (5 bases each). The CDR3 is 15 residues long. Germline values: CDR1 SGHRS, CDR2 YFSETQ. V shed 4 bases and J shed 7 bases, with 21 bases lying between them. The CDR3 here is CASSTGTTSYNEQYF. The CDR3 DNA follows: TGCGCCAGCAGCACCGGGACCACCTCCTACAATGAGCAGTACTTC.

A few counts support this clonotype. The chain links TRBV29-1 to TRBJ1-1, with D unresolved. Between the trimmed V and J ends, which lost 1 base and 1 base, there was a span of 13 bases. Germline CDR1 SQVTM, CDR2 ANQGSEA. This CDR3 spans 15 amino acids. The CDR3, as DNA: TGCAGCGTTGAAGCCGAGCGTCACTCGAACACTGAAGCTTTCTTT. Amino acids: CSVEAERHSNTEAFF.

A word on this clonotype: The junction shows a germline mismatch at one end, possibly a read error. V and J are TRBV20-1 and TRBJ2-5; 9 bases match TRBD2. The germline CDR1 and CDR2 sequences are DFQATT and SNEGSKA (reference sequence). The CDR3 is made up of 13 amino acids. The CDR3 DNA follows: TGCAGTGCCGTTCTAGCGGGGCAAGAGACCCAGCACTTC. This translates into CSAVLAGQETQHF.

The genes are TRBV7-9 and TRBJ2-5; 7 positions match TRBD1. Per germline, CDR1 SEHNR and CDR2 FQNEAQ (reference sequence). This CDR3 has 15 amino acids. With V trimmed by 5 bases and J by 11 bases, 17 bases remained unmatched. The CDR3: CASSIRQGQANEQYF. The CDR3 coding sequence is TGTGCCAGCAGCATCAGACAGGGCCAGGCCAATGAGCAGTACTTC.

The chain recombines TRBV7-9 with TRBJ2-7; D not certain. V lost 4 bases, J lost 5 bases, and 12 bases lay in between. CDR3 length: 13 amino acids. From germline, CDR1 is SEHNR and CDR2 FQNEAQ (reference sequence). DNA of the CDR3: TGTGCCAGCAGCTCTGGGGTCGGAAACGAGCAGTACTTC. Its protein product is CASSSGVGNEQYF.

J is TRBJ1-2 and V is TRBV29-1; possibly TRBD1 for D (5 bases). The germline V gene encodes CDR1 SQVTM and CDR2 ANQGSEA. Trimming stripped 4 bases from V and 5 bases from J, with 26 bases between. This CDR3 comprises 17 residues. This CDR3 reads CSVVKPPMGVGGYGYTF. The CDR3 DNA reads as TGCAGCGTTGTTAAACCTCCCATGGGGGTTGGCGGATATGGCTACACCTTC.

This rearrangement joins TRBV12-3 or TRBV12-4 to TRBJ2-4; D is possibly TRBD1 or TRBD2 (5 bases each). V was pared by 3 bases and J by 4 bases, with 13 bases between. This CDR3 contains 15 residues. The CDR3 loop is CASSLAREKKNIQYF. The DNA for the CDR3 is TGTGCCAGCAGTTTGGCCAGGGAGAAAAAAAACATTCAGTACTTC.

The chain is built from TRBV7-3 and TRBJ2-3, with no clear D. V shed 5 bases and J shed 5 bases, with 14 bases lying between them. The CDR3 runs 14 residues. Germline V gene lookup returns CDR1 SGHTA and CDR2 FQGTGA. CDR3 sequence (DNA): TGTGCCAGCAGCCTCGTCCCGGTGAAAGATACGCAGTATTTT. This codes for CASSLVPVKDTQYF.

This clonotype was seen only a few times. The V and J genes are TRBV4-1 and TRBJ2-7; D remains unclear. The CDR3 is 14 residues long. Germline CDR1 and CDR2: MGHRA and YSYEKL. Trimming took off 0 bases at V and 6 bases at J, with 12 bases between the two ends. The CDR3 protein is CASSQDSRPSEQYF. In DNA, the CDR3 is TGCGCCAGCAGCCAAGATTCCCGACCGTCCGAGCAGTACTTC.

This rearrangement joins TRBV5-1 to TRBJ2-3, with 12 nucleotides matching TRBD2. The CDR3 length is 16 residues. Germline V CDR1 and CDR2: SGHRS, YFSETQ. V lost 4 bases and J lost 2; bases outside the gene matches: 5. CDR3 protein: CASSGGLAGPTDTQYF. The CDR3 DNA sequence: TGCGCCAGCAGCGGCGGACTAGCGGGGCCCACAGATACGCAGTATTTT.

This clonotype was counted between two and nine times. The chain is built from TRBV20-1 and TRBJ2-1, with TRBD2 matching 16 bases. The DNA matches TRBJ2-7 better at its end, which makes the J call doubtful. Germline CDR1 DFQATT, CDR2 SNEGSKA (reference sequence). The CDR3 spans 16 residues. CDR3 nucleotides: TGCAGTGCTCCCGGGACTAGCGGGAGGGCCTACAATGAGCAGTACTTC. Translating it yields CSAPGTSGRAYNEQYF.

The chain has TRBV7-8 and TRBJ1-2; D is perhaps TRBD1 (5 bases). The length of the CDR3 is 14 residues. V was pared by 5 bases and J by 4 bases, with 14 bases between. The germline CDR1 and CDR2 sequences are SGHVS and FQNEAQ. The CDR3 sequence is CASSPRDWGYGYTF. The DNA for the CDR3 is TGTGCCAGCAGCCCTCGGGACTGGGGCTATGGCTACACCTTC.

The chain couples TRBV29-1 to TRBJ2-2; possibly TRBD2 for D (6 bases). Trimming took off 7 bases at V and 2 bases at J, with 11 bases between the two ends. Germline loops: CDR1 SQVTM, CDR2 ANQGSEA. The CDR3 is made up of 13 amino acids. Here the CDR3 reads CSAVSGNTGELFF. The CDR3, as DNA: TGCAGCGCCGTTAGCGGAAACACCGGGGAGCTGTTTTTT.

The CDR3 coding sequence is TGCAGTGCTAGGGGACTGGCGGGAGTCGCCGGGGAGCTGTTTTTT. Amino acids: CSARGLAGVAGELFF. V and J are TRBV20-1 and TRBJ2-2; 7 positions match TRBD2. CDR3 size: 15 residues. Germline CDR1 is DFQATT and CDR2 is SNEGSKA (reference sequence). V shed 3 bases, J shed 6 bases, and the junction held 10 bases outside the gene matches.

This sequence joins TRBV2 and TRBJ1-4, with D maybe TRBD1 (5 bases). The germline V and J ends were trimmed by 4 bases and 4 bases, with 13 bases remaining between them. CDR3 size: 15 residues. The germline V gene has CDR1 SNHLY and CDR2 FYNNEI. DNA for the CDR3: TGTGCCAGCAGTGCTGAGACAGACTATAATGAAAAACTGTTTTTT. This encodes CASSAETDYNEKLFF.

This clonotype has a handful of counts. This chain links TRBV7-2 with TRBJ1-2; tentatively, D is TRBD1 (6 bases). Germline lookup yields CDR1 SGHTA and CDR2 FQGNSA. This CDR3 region has 19 residues. Trimming removed 2 bases from V and 1 base from J, with 23 bases in between. Here the CDR3 reads CASSLRFGLAGGGNYGYTF. Here the CDR3 DNA reads TGTGCCAGCAGCTTACGTTTTGGGTTGGCGGGGGGCGGTAACTATGGCTACACCTTC.

The genes are TRBV28 and TRBJ2-7; D is perhaps TRBD1 (6 bases). Deletions cut 6 bases from V and 3 bases from J, with 21 bases between. Per germline, CDR1 MDHEN and CDR2 SYDVKM. This CDR3 has 16 residues. The CDR3 reads CASSDQGTGLVYEQYF. In nucleotides, the CDR3 is TGTGCCAGCAGCGATCAGGGTACAGGGCTAGTCTACGAGCAGTACTTC. Drawing the rest from reference TRBV28 and TRBJ2-7, the complete variable domain is DVKVTQSSRYLVKRTGEKVFLECVQDMDHENMFWYRQDPGLGLRLIYFSYDVKMKEKGDIPEGYSVSREKKERFSLILESASTNQTSMYLCASSDQGTGLVYEQYFGPGTRLTVT.

V usage is TRBV4-1 and J usage is TRBJ1-5; D is uncertain. Trimming left V 1 base short and J 0 bases short, with 10 bases between. The CDR3 is 16 amino acids. Germline V lookup: CDR1 MGHRA, CDR2 YSYEKL. CDR3 residues: CASSQVVQDSNQPQHF. The CDR3 DNA sequence: TGCGCCAGCAGCCAAGTGGTCCAGGATAGCAATCAGCCCCAGCATTTT.